This T cell receptor beta chain derives from a study of T cell responses to AZD1222 COVID-19 vaccine (TCRdb year 2021). At the level of the whole study: TCR sequencing covered 230 or so trial participants: about 210 given two doses of AZD1222 and 26 given two doses of MenACWY control vaccine. Trial participants were enrolled by age into subgroups of 18-55, 56-69 and 70-plus years, and around 140, 26 and 57 TCR-sequenced participants, respectively, were included in these subgroups. Here is what the overall study found, with its caveats: The vaccine-associated CD4 TCRs covered the entire spike protein, and the dominant responses fell in regions 160-218 and 743-854. Reportedly, almost half of the unique spike-specific TCRs recognized epitopes lying outside the regions that are mutated in the B.1.351 and B.1.1.7 variants. A significant rise in spike-specific TCR breadth and depth was observed after two AZD1222 doses relative to day 0 and relative to MenACWY recipients. No day 14 peak-response samples were available, so repertoires were characterized only after the peak T cell response. Participants were mostly white British and included more females than males, and it was suggested by the authors that clonal diversity may have been underestimated. Conclusions about previously exposed vaccinees were limited because only a handful of AZD1222 recipients were SARS-CoV-2 seropositive at baseline. The 56-69-year group was small, and its depth increase did not reach significance, likely because of low power.

A word on this clone: Its antigen is currently not known. Qualities for individual bases were not recorded, and no much larger clone is one base off.

From the cysteine up to the phenylalanine, the CDR3 has a length of 13 residues. The kept DNA is CDR3 alone, 39 bases in frame from the first base. CDR1 and CDR2, per the germline V gene, are SGDLS and YYNGEE. V is shortened by 3 bases, J by 0 bases, and the region joining them spans 5 bases. The CDR3 regions of human TCRbeta chains were analyzed by immunosequencing. For the original study's pipeline: TCRs in the repertoires were compared against a reference library of SARS-CoV-2-specific TCRs that had been generated with the MIRA antigen-specificity platform. Breadth was defined as the fraction of unique TCRs that were SARS-CoV-2-associated. Depth was defined as the fraction of total T cells that were SARS-CoV-2-associated. Each spike-specific TCR was assigned to its reactive spike region and to a CD4 or CD8 class using the MIRA data. Log10-transformed breadth and depth values were compared by one-way ANOVA with Sidak's multiple comparisons tests. What TCRdb holds here is the immuneACCESS table cut down to in-frame rearrangements. Part of the clones is not present; checked against another copy, under half of the missing clones reflect an unresolved V gene, and the others are unexplained. V and J calls and clone size are as listed in that table; D and trimming were resolved from the DNA. The sample records 200,000 or so clones, under 95% of which are singletons. Over 0.95% of the sample lies in the top ten.

The sample's time point label is to be understood as: baseline before first vaccination. This sample's treatment or condition label indicates: meningococcal conjugate vaccine given as trial control. The vaccinee samples were drawn from two UK trials, COV001 and COV002, one of which was a single-blind randomized controlled phase 2/3 trial testing AZD1222 (ChAdOx1 nCoV-19) in healthy adults. For TCRbeta chain sequencing, PBMC samples from trial participants were taken at day 0 and at day 28 after the second dose. The chain is assembled from TRBV9 and TRBJ2-3, with no confident D gene call. This receptor was taken from an adult in good health. The sample in question was peripheral blood, obtained on day 0 of MenACWY control vaccination. Here is the DNA: TGTGCCAGCAGCGCCGGGAGCACAGATACGCAGTATTTT. This is translated as CASSAGSTDTQYF.